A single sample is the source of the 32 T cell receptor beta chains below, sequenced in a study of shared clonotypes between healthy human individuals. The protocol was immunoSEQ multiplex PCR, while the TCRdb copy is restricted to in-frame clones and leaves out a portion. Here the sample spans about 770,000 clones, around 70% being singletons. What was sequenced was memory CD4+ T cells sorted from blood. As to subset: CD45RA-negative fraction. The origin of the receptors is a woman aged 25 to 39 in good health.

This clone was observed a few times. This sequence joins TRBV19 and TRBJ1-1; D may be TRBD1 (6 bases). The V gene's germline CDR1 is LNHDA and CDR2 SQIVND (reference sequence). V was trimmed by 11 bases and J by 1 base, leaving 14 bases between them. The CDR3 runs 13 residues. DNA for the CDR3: TGTGCCGGGGACCGGGACAAGAACACTGAAGCTTTCTTT. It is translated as CAGDRDKNTEAFF.

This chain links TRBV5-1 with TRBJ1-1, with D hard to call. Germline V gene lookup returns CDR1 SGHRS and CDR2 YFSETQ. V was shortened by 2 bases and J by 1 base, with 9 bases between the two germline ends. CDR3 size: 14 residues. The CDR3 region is CASSFLPANTEAFF. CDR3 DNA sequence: TGCGCCAGCAGCTTTCTTCCGGCGAACACTGAAGCTTTCTTT.

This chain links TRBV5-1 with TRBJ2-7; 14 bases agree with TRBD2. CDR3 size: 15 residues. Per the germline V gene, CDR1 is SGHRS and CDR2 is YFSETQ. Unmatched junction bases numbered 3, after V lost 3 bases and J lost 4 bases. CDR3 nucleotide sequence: TGCGCCAGCAGCTCCCGACTAGCGGGAGGGTACGAGCAGTACTTC. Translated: CASSSRLAGGYEQYF.

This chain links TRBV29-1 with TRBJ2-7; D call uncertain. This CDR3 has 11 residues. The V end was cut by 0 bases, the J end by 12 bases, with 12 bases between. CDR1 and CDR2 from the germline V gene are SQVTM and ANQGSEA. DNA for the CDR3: TGCAGCGTTGAAGAACTTGGTCATCCGTACTTC. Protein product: CSVEELGHPYF.

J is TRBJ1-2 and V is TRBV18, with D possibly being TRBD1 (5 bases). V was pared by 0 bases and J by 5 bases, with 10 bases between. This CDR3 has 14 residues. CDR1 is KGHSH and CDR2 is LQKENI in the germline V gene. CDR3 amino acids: CASSPPGAAYGYTF. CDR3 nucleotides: TGTGCCAGCTCACCACCTGGGGCAGCTTATGGCTACACCTTC.

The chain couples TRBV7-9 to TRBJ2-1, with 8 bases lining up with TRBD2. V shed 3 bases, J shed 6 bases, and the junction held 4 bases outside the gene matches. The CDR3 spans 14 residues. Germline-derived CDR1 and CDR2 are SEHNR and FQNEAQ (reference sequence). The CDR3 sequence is CASSFSGRGNEQFF. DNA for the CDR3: TGTGCCAGCAGCTTCAGCGGGAGAGGCAATGAGCAGTTCTTC.

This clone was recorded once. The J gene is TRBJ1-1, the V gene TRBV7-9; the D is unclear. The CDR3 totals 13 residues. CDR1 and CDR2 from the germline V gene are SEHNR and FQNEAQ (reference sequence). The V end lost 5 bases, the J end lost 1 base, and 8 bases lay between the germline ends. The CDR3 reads CASSPSQNTEAFF. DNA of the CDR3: TGTGCCAGCAGCCCCTCTCAGAACACTGAAGCTTTCTTT.

In nucleotides, the CDR3 is TGTGCCAGCAGTTCATGGGACGACCGACAGCCCCAGCATTTT. Translated: CASSSWDDRQPQHF. V and J are TRBV27 and TRBJ1-5; TRBD1 is a possible D gene (5 bases). V lost 4 bases, J lost 7 bases, and 14 bases lay in between. CDR1 is MNHEY, CDR2 SMNVEV, per germline (reference sequence). The CDR3 contains 14 residues.

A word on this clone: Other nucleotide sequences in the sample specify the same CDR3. CDR3 loop: CASSRSSYEQYF. In DNA form, the CDR3 reads TGTGCCAGCAGCAGGAGCTCCTACGAGCAGTACTTC. The rearrangement joins TRBV25-1 to TRBJ2-7, with unresolved D. The V gene lost 6 bases and the J gene lost 0 bases, with 6 bases spanning the gap. The length of the CDR3 is 12 residues. Germline V gene sequence: CDR1 MGHDK, CDR2 SYGVNS.

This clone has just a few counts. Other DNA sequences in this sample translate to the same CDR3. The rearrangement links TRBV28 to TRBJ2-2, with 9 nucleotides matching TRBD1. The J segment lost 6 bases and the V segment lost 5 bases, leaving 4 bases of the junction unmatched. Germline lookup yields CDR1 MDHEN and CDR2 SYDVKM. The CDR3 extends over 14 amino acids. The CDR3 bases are TGTGCCAGCAGTCGCCGACAGGGGGCCGGGGAGCTGTTTTTT. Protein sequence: CASSRRQGAGELFF.

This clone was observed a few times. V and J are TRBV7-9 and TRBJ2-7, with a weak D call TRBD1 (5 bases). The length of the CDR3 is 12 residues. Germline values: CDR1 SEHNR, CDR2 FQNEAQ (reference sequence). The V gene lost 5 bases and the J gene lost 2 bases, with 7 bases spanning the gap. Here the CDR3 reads CASSLTAYEQYF. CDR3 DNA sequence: TGTGCCAGCAGCCTGACAGCCTACGAGCAGTACTTC.

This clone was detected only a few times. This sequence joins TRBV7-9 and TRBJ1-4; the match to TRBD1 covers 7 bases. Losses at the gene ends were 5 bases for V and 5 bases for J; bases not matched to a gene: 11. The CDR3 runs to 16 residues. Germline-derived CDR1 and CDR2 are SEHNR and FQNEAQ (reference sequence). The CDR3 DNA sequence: TGTGCCAGCAGCCTCCTGCGACAGGGCGTAAATGAAAAACTGTTTTTT. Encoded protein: CASSLLRQGVNEKLFF. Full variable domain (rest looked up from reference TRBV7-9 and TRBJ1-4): DTGVSQNPRHKITKRGQNVTFRCDPISEHNRLYWYRQTLGQGPEFLTYFQNEAQLEKSRLLSDRFSAERPKGSFSTLEIQRTEQGDSAMYLCASSLLRQGVNEKLFFGSGTQLSVL.

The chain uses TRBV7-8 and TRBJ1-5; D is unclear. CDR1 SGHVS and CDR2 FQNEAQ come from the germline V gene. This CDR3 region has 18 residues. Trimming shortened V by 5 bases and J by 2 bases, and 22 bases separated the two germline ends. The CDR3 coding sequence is TGTGCCAGCAGCCTCAGATCGAGGGCCCTGATAGGCAATCAGCCCCAGCATTTT. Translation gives CASSLRSRALIGNQPQHF.

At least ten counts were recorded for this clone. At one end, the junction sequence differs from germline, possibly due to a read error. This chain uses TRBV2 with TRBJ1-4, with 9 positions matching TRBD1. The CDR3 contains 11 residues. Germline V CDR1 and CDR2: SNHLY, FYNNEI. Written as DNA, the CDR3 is TGTGCCAGCAGTGACCTGGGACAGGGCGCCTTT. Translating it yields CASSDLGQGAF.

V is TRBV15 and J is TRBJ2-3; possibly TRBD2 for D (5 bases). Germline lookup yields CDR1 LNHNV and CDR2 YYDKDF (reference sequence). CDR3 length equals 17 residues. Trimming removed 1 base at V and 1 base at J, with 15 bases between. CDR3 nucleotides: TGTGCCACCAGCAGAGGTCGGGGTAGCTGGCGCACAGATACGCAGTATTTT. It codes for CATSRGRGSWRTDTQYF.

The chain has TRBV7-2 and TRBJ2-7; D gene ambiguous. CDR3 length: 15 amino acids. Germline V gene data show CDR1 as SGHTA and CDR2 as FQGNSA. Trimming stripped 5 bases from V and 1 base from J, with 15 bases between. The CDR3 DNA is TGTGCCAGCAGCGTGTCAGGCCACACTTCCTACGAGCAGTACTTC. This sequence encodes CASSVSGHTSYEQYF. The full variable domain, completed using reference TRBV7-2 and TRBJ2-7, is GAGVSQSPSNKVTEKGKDVELRCDPISGHTALYWYRQSLGQGLEFLIYFQGNSAPDKSGLPSDRFSAERTGGSVSTLTIQRTQQEDSAVYLCASSVSGHTSYEQYFGPGTRLTVT.

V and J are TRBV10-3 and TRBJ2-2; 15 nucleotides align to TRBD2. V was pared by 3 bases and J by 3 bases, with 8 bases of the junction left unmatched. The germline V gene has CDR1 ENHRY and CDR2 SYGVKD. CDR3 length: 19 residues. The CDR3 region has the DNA TGTGCCATCAGTGAACCCAGGACTAGCGGGAGGGCCTACACCGGGGAGCTGTTTTTT. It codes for CAISEPRTSGRAYTGELFF.

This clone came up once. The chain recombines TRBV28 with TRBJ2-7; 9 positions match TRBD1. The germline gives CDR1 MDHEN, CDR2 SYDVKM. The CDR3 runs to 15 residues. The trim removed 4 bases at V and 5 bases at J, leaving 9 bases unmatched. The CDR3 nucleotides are TGTGCCAGCAGTTCCGCCCGGACAGGGGACGACGAGCAGTACTTC. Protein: CASSSARTGDDEQYF. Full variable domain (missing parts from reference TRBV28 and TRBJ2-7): DVKVTQSSRYLVKRTGEKVFLECVQDMDHENMFWYRQDPGLGLRLIYFSYDVKMKEKGDIPEGYSVSREKKERFSLILESASTNQTSMYLCASSSARTGDDEQYFGPGTRLTVT.

CDR3 sequence (DNA): TGCGCCAGCAGGGTGACAGGGATGAGCACTGAAGCTTTCTTT. Its protein is CASRVTGMSTEAFF. The chain couples TRBV10-2 to TRBJ1-1; TRBD1 agrees at 7 bases. CDR1 and CDR2 (germline): WSHSY, SAAADI. Unmatched junction bases numbered 8, after V lost 6 bases and J lost 4 bases. The CDR3 has 14 residues.

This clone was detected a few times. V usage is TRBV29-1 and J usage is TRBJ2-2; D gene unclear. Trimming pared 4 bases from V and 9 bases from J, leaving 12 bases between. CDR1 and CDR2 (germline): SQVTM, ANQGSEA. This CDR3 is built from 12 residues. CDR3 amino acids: CSVGTPPRELFF. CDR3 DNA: TGCAGCGTTGGGACCCCCCCCCGGGAGCTGTTTTTT.

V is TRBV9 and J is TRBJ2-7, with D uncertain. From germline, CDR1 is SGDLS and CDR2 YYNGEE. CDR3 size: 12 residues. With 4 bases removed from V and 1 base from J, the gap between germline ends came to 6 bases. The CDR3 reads CASSRTSYEQYF. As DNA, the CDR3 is TGTGCCAGCAGCCGAACTTCCTACGAGCAGTACTTC.

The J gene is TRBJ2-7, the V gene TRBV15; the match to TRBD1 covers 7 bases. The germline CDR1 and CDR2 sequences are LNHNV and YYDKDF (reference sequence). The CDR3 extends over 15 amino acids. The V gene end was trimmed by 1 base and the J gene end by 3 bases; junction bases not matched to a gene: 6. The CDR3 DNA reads TGTGCCACCAGCAGAGGTGGGGCAGGGGGCTACGAGCAGTACTTC. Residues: CATSRGGAGGYEQYF.

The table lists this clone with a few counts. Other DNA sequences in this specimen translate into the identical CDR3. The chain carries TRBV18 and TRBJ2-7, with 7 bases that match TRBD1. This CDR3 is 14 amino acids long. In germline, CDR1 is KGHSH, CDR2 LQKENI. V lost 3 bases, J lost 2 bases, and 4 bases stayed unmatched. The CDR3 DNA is TGTGCCAGCTCACCCAGACAGGGTACCTACGAGCAGTACTTC. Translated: CASSPRQGTYEQYF.

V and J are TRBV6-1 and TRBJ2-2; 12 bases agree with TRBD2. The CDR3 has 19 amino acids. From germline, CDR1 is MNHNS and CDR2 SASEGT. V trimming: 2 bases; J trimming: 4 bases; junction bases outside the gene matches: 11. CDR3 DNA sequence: TGTGCCAGCAGTGAAAGGGACAGCCGACTAGCGGGAGTCACCGGGGAGCTGTTTTTT. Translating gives CASSERDSRLAGVTGELFF.

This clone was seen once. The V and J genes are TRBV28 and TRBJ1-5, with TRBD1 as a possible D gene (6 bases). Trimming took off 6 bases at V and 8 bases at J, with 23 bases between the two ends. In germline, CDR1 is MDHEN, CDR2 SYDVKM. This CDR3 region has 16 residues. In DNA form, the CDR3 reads TGTGCCAGCAGGAATTTACAGGGTAACGAGATTAAGCCCCAGCATTTT. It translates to CASRNLQGNEIKPQHF.

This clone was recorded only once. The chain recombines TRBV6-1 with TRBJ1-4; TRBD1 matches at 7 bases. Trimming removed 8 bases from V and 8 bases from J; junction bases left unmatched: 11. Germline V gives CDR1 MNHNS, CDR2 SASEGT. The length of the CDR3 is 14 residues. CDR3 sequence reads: CASGPGQSWEKLFF. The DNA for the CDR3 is TGTGCCAGCGGACCGGGACAGTCGTGGGAAAAACTGTTTTTT.

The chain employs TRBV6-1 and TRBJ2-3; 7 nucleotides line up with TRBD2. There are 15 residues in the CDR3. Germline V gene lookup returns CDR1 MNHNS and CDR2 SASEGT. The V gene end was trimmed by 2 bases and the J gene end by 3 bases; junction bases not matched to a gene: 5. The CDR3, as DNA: TGTGCCAGCAGTGAAATCCTAGCGGAAACAGATACGCAGTATTTT. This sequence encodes CASSEILAETDTQYF.

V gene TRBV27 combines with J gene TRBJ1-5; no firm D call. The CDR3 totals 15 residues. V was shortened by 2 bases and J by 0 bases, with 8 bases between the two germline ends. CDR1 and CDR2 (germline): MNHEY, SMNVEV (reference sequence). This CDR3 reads CASSLRRYSNQPQHF. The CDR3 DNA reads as TGTGCCAGCAGTTTACGGAGATATAGCAATCAGCCCCAGCATTTT.

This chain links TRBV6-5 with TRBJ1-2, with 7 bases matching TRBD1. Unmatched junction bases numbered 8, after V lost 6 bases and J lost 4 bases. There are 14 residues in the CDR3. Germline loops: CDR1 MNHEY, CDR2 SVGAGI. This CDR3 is CASRKNRDSYGYTF. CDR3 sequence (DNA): TGTGCCAGCAGAAAAAACCGGGACAGCTATGGCTACACCTTC.

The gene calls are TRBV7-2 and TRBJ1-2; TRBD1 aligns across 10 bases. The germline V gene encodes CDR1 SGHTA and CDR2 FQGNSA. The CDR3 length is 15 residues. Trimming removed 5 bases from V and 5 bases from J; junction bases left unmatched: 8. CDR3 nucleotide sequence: TGTGCCAGCAGCGCCGGACAGGGGGTTGTTTATGGCTACACCTTC. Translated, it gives CASSAGQGVVYGYTF.

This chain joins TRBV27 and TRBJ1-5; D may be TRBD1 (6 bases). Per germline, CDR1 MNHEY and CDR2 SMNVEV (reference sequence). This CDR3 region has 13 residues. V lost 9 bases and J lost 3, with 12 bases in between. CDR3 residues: CASQQGPNQPQHF. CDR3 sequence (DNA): TGTGCCAGTCAACAGGGACCCAATCAGCCCCAGCATTTT.

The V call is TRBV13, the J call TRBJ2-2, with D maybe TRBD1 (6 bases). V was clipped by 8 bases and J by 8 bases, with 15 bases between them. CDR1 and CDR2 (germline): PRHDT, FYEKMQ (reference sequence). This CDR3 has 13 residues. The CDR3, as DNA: TGTGCCAGCGACGGGGCAGGGGCTGGGGAGCTGTTTTTT. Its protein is CASDGAGAGELFF.